What follows is one TCR beta chain and its context. What it binds is not known. The sample originates from a study of PD-1 blockade in classical Hodgkin lymphoma. Study observations and caveats: Lower baseline TCR diversity marked trial partial responders and progressors. In CD4+ cells, TCR diversity went up significantly by C4D1, but in CD8+ cells it did not.

Per the germline V gene, CDR1 is ENHRY and CDR2 is SYGVKD. The CDR3 loop spans 14 amino acids. V gave up 4 bases and J gave up 0 bases, with 7 bases separating them. Generated by immunoSEQ multiplex PCR, the TCRdb table keeps only in-frame clones and is missing some. The sample contains about 97,000 clones, roughly 83% of which appear only once. After autologous stem cell transplantation all patients relapsed, and prior brentuximab vedotin exposure differed between cohorts. Relapsed/refractory classical Hodgkin lymphoma patients had complete, partial or progressive responses. The material was peripheral blood mononuclear cells (PBMCs), obtained at baseline. This clonotype was sampled from a human donor with classical Hodgkin lymphoma. This chain uses TRBV10-3 with TRBJ1-3; D gene ambiguous. CDR3 loop: CAISGTFSGNTIYF. DNA of the CDR3: TGTGCCATCAGTGGGACCTTCTCTGGAAACACCATATATTTT.